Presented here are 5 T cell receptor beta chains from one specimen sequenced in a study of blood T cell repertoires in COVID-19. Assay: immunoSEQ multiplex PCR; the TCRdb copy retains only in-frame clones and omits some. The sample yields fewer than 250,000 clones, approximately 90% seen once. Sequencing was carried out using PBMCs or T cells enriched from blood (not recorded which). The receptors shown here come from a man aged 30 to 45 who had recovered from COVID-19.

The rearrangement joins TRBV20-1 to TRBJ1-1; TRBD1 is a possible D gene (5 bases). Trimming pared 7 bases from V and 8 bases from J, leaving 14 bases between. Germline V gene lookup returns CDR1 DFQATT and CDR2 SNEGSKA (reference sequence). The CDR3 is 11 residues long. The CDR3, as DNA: TGCAGTGTACAGGTTCCGCTGGAAGCTTTCTTT. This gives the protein CSVQVPLEAFF.

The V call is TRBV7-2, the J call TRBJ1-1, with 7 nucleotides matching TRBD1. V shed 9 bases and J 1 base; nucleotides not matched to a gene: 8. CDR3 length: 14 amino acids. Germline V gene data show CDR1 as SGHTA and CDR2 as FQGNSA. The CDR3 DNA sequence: TGTGCCAGTTTGGCCGGGACAGCGAACACTGAAGCTTTCTTT. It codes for CASLAGTANTEAFF.

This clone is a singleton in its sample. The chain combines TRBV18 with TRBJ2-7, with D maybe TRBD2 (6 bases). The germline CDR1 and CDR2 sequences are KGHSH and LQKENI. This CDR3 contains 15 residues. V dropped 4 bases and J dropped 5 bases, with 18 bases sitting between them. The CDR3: CASSRQDGGIHEQYF. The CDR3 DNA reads TGTGCCAGCTCACGGCAGGACGGGGGAATCCACGAGCAGTACTTC.

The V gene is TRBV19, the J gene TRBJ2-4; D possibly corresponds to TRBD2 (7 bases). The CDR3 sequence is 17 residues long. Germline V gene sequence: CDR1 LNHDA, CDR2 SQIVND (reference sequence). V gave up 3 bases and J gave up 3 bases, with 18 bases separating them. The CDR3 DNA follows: TGTGCCAGTAGTATGGTGGGGAGGGGGTCTCTCAAAAACATTCAGTACTTC. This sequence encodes CASSMVGRGSLKNIQYF.

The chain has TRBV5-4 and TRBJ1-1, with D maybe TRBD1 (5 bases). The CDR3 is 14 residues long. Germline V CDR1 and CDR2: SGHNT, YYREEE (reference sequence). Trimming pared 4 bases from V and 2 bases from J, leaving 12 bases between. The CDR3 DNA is TGTGCCAGCAGCGGCGTTTGGGGCAACACTGAAGCTTTCTTT. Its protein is CASSGVWGNTEAFF.